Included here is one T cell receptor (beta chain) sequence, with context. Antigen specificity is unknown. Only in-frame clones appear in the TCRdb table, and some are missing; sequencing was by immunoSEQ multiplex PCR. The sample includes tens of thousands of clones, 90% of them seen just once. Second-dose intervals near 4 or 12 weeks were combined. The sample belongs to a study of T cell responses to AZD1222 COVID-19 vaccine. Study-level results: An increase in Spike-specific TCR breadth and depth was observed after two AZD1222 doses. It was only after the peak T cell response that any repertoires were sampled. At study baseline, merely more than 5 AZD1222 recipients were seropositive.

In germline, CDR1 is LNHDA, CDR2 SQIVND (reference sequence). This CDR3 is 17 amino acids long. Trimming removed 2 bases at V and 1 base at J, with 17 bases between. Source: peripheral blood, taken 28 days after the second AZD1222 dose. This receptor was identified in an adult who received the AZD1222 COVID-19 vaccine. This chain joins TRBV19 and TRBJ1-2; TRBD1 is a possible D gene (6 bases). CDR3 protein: CASSITPRRTVNYGYTF. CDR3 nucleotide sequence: TGTGCCAGTAGTATAACTCCCCGCAGGACAGTTAACTATGGCTACACCTTC.